A single sample is the source of the 25 T cell receptor beta chains below, sequenced in a study of shared clonotypes between healthy human individuals. Sequencing was performed with immunoSEQ multiplex PCR; in TCRdb, only in-frame clones are kept and a portion is missing. The sample consists of approximately 2.3 million clones, more than 85% of them appearing once. Input material: naive CD4+ T cells from PBMCs. Indicated subset: CD45RA+ positively selected. These receptors originate from a man between 18 and 35 years old in good health. Some clones in this sample may be carry-over from other donors' samples.

This clone was detected only once. The chain recombines TRBV6-1 with TRBJ1-4; no definite D call. Looked up from germline, CDR1 is MNHNS and CDR2 is SASEGT. V was cut by 4 bases and J by 5 bases, with 11 bases left in between. The CDR3 spans 14 residues. The chain's CDR3 is CASSGGPKNEKLFF. The CDR3 coding sequence is TGTGCCAGCAGTGGTGGACCTAAGAATGAAAAACTGTTTTTT.

The chain is built from TRBV5-8 and TRBJ2-5; weak D call: TRBD1 (6 bases). Trimming shortened V by 1 base and J by 1 base, and 14 bases separated the two germline ends. Germline CDR1 reads SGHTS; CDR2 reads YDEGEE. The CDR3 loop spans 16 amino acids. The CDR3 DNA follows: TGTGCCAGCAGCTTGAGGATCGGGACACTCCAAGAGACCCAGTACTTC. Its protein is CASSLRIGTLQETQYF.

The chain combines TRBV19 with TRBJ2-7; no reliable D call. Trimming removed 5 bases from V and 0 bases from J, with 11 bases in between. There are 14 residues in the CDR3. In germline, CDR1 is LNHDA, CDR2 SQIVND (reference sequence). The CDR3 spells CASSSRTGSYEQYF. The CDR3 DNA follows: TGTGCCAGTAGTTCTCGGACCGGCTCCTACGAGCAGTACTTC.

The chain is built from TRBV7-2 and TRBJ2-7, with TRBD2 matching 7 bases. The V gene end was trimmed by 0 bases and the J gene end by 3 bases; junction bases not matched to a gene: 11. This CDR3 has 17 amino acids. Germline loops: CDR1 SGHTA, CDR2 FQGNSA. CDR3 residues: CASSLAKLAGVRYEQYF. In DNA form, the CDR3 reads TGTGCCAGCAGCTTAGCTAAGTTAGCGGGTGTCCGCTACGAGCAGTACTTC.

V and J are TRBV19 and TRBJ2-2; D remains unclear. Trimming removed 8 bases at V and 1 base at J, with 5 bases between. Germline-derived CDR1 and CDR2 are LNHDA and SQIVND (reference sequence). This CDR3 spans 12 amino acids. CDR3 in amino acids: CASVQNTGELFF. DNA for the CDR3: TGTGCCAGTGTCCAGAACACCGGGGAGCTGTTTTTT.

The chain recombines TRBV5-1 with TRBJ2-5; D may be TRBD1 (5 bases). CDR1 is SGHRS, CDR2 YFSETQ, per germline. CDR3 length: 15 amino acids. V was clipped by 4 bases and J by 2 bases, with 15 bases between them. The CDR3 region is CASSAGHTKQETQYF. CDR3 in DNA: TGCGCCAGCAGCGCAGGACATACTAAACAAGAGACCCAGTACTTC.

V gene TRBV6-1 combines with J gene TRBJ1-6; 7 bases are a match to TRBD1. Germline lookup yields CDR1 MNHNS and CDR2 SASEGT. V lost 8 bases and J lost 5; bases outside the gene matches: 9. The CDR3 length is 15 residues. CDR3 sequence: CASLQNRGNNSPLHF. In DNA, the CDR3 is TGTGCCAGCCTCCAGAACAGGGGCAATAATTCACCCCTCCACTTT.

The CDR3 loop is CASSFPGRAQKKLFF. CDR3 sequence (DNA): TGTGCCAGCAGCTTCCCCGGCCGAGCCCAGAAAAAACTGTTTTTT. The gene calls are TRBV11-2 and TRBJ1-4; D remains unclear. Germline V CDR1 and CDR2: SGHAT, FQNNGV. Trimming removed 3 bases at V and 9 bases at J, with 17 bases between. CDR3 length: 15 residues.

The rearrangement links TRBV28 to TRBJ2-7, with D hard to call. The CDR3 consists of 14 residues. The germline V gene has CDR1 MDHEN and CDR2 SYDVKM. V lost 3 bases and J lost 3, with 12 bases in between. CDR3 nucleotide sequence: TGTGCCAGCAGTTTTTACGGCGGAAACTACGAGCAGTACTTC. Translated, it gives CASSFYGGNYEQYF.

The gene calls are TRBV5-6 and TRBJ2-5; tentatively, D is TRBD2 (5 bases). CDR3 size: 14 residues. From germline, CDR1 is SGHDT and CDR2 YYEEEE. The V and J ends lost 3 bases and 4 bases respectively, with 13 bases between them. CDR3 amino acids: CASSSGSGGETQYF. The CDR3, as DNA: TGTGCCAGCAGCTCGGGCAGTGGAGGAGAGACCCAGTACTTC.

The V gene is TRBV6-5, the J gene TRBJ2-5, with TRBD1 as a possible D gene (5 bases). V lost 4 bases, J lost 6 bases, and 15 bases lay in between. From germline, CDR1 is MNHEY and CDR2 SVGAGI. The CDR3 runs 14 residues. The CDR3 here is CASSSFRGLQTQYF. In nucleotides, the CDR3 is TGTGCCAGCAGTTCCTTTAGGGGTTTGCAGACCCAGTACTTC.

Comments on this clone: The identical CDR3 is also encoded by other nucleotide sequences in the sample. The V gene is TRBV9, the J gene TRBJ1-2, with D possibly matching TRBD1 (6 bases). The ends were cut back, 0 bases at V and 8 bases at J, with 8 bases in the middle. The CDR3 totals 12 residues. The V gene's germline CDR1 is SGDLS and CDR2 YYNGEE. In nucleotides, the CDR3 is TGTGCCAGCAGCGTAGGCGGGGGCGGCTACACCTTC. Its translation is CASSVGGGGYTF.

CDR3 coding DNA: TGCAGCGCCTTGGCGGGGGTCGACACTGAAGCTTTCTTT. It encodes CSALAGVDTEAFF. The V gene is TRBV29-1, the J gene TRBJ1-1, with a possible D match to TRBD1 (5 bases). With 7 bases removed from V and 3 bases from J, the gap between germline ends came to 15 bases. The CDR3 consists of 13 residues. From germline, CDR1 is SQVTM and CDR2 ANQGSEA.

This sequence joins TRBV30 and TRBJ2-5; D remains ambiguous. This CDR3 contains 14 residues. V lost 0 bases to trimming and J lost 10 bases, with 18 bases between them. Looked up from germline, CDR1 is GTSNPN and CDR2 is SVGIG (reference sequence). The CDR3 DNA is TGTGCCTGGAGTGTAAGAATGATGGATGTGGACCAGTACTTC. This encodes CAWSVRMMDVDQYF.

This chain joins TRBV6-1 and TRBJ2-7; D gene unclear. Trimming stripped 4 bases from V and 2 bases from J, with 12 bases between. From germline, CDR1 is MNHNS and CDR2 SASEGT. The CDR3 runs 14 residues. The CDR3 sequence is CASSVENAAYEQYF. The CDR3 DNA reads TGTGCCAGCAGTGTGGAAAACGCTGCCTACGAGCAGTACTTC.

The chain carries TRBV5-4 and TRBJ2-7; possibly TRBD1 for D (5 bases). V was trimmed by 3 bases and J by 3 bases, leaving 7 bases between them. The CDR3 runs 12 residues. Germline CDR1 and CDR2: SGHNT and YYREEE (reference sequence). For the CDR3, the DNA is TGTGCCAGCAGCTCGACAGACTACGAGCAGTACTTC. Its protein product is CASSSTDYEQYF. Drawing the rest from reference TRBV5-4 and TRBJ2-7, the complete variable domain is ETGVTQSPTHLIKTRGQQVTLRCSSQSGHNTVSWYQQALGQGPQFIFQYYREEENGRGNFPPRFSGLQFPNYSSELNVNALELDDSALYLCASSSTDYEQYFGPGTRLTVT.

V usage is TRBV6-1 and J usage is TRBJ1-6, with 7 nucleotides matching TRBD1. J was trimmed by 8 bases and V by 6 bases; bases with no gene match: 7. The CDR3 runs 14 residues. Germline CDR1 and CDR2: MNHNS and SASEGT. As DNA, the CDR3 is TGTGCCAGCAGCCTGACAGGGAGATATTCACCCCTCCACTTT. This encodes CASSLTGRYSPLHF.

The rearrangement uses TRBV14 and TRBJ2-1; D is ambiguous. Trimming took off 4 bases at V and 7 bases at J, with 8 bases between the two ends. The CDR3 has 12 residues. CDR1 SGHDN and CDR2 FVKESK come from the germline V gene. CDR3 sequence (DNA): TGTGCCAGCAGCCGCCTTCGTAATGAGCAGTTCTTC. It encodes CASSRLRNEQFF.

The chain is built from TRBV9 and TRBJ2-1; D might be TRBD1 (6 bases). CDR1 SGDLS and CDR2 YYNGEE come from the germline V gene. Trimming shortened V by 4 bases and J by 7 bases, and 15 bases separated the two germline ends. The CDR3 extends over 14 amino acids. The CDR3 protein is CASSQNRVDNEQFF. The CDR3 coding sequence is TGTGCCAGCAGCCAGAACAGGGTGGATAATGAGCAGTTCTTC.

This chain connects TRBV5-6 to TRBJ2-5; D gene uncertain. The CDR3 covers 14 residues. Per germline, CDR1 SGHDT and CDR2 YYEEEE. Between the trimmed V and J ends, which lost 4 bases and 2 bases, there was a span of 12 bases. The CDR3, as DNA: TGTGCCAGCAGCATCACAGCGATACAAGAGACCCAGTACTTC. Translated, it gives CASSITAIQETQYF.

The rearrangement joins TRBV6-6 to TRBJ2-1, with TRBD2 matching over 8 bases. J lost 6 bases, V lost 7 bases, and 5 bases had no gene match. This CDR3 comprises 13 residues. Germline V gives CDR1 MNHNY, CDR2 SVGAGI (reference sequence). In DNA, the CDR3 is TGTGCCAGCAAATGGACTAGCATCAATGAGCAGTTCTTC. Translating gives CASKWTSINEQFF.

The chain links TRBV5-1 to TRBJ2-6; the D gene is possibly TRBD1 (6 bases). CDR1 and CDR2 (germline): SGHRS, YFSETQ. V lost 6 bases and J 0 bases, leaving 16 bases between the germline ends. The CDR3 totals 17 residues. In DNA form, the CDR3 reads TGCGCCAGCACCAGACAGGCATCGAGCTCTGGGGCCAACGTCCTGACTTTC. Encoded protein: CASTRQASSSGANVLTF.

The chain is built from TRBV19 and TRBJ1-2, with D maybe TRBD1 (6 bases). CDR3 length: 13 residues. V was shortened by 0 bases and J by 7 bases, with 9 bases between the two germline ends. Germline CDR1 LNHDA, CDR2 SQIVND (reference sequence). The CDR3 reads CASSIDGGGGYTF. The CDR3 DNA is TGTGCCAGTAGTATAGACGGGGGCGGTGGCTACACCTTC.

This chain uses TRBV28 with TRBJ2-7; 9 nucleotides line up with TRBD2. The germline V gene has CDR1 MDHEN and CDR2 SYDVKM. CDR3 length equals 18 residues. The junction had 14 bases not matched to a gene; V was cut back by 2 bases and J by 3 bases. This CDR3 is CASSLPLAGAPAFYEQYF. In DNA form, the CDR3 reads TGTGCCAGCAGTTTACCCTTAGCGGGAGCACCGGCTTTCTACGAGCAGTACTTC.

The chain combines TRBV18 with TRBJ2-2, with D uncertain. The CDR3 sequence is 16 residues long. Trimming took 0 bases from V and 0 from J, leaving 8 bases between them. Per germline, CDR1 KGHSH and CDR2 LQKENI. CDR3 residues: CASSPPQRTNTGELFF. The CDR3 bases are TGTGCCAGCTCACCACCTCAGAGAACGAACACCGGGGAGCTGTTTTTT.